This TCR beta chain was observed in a study of blood T cell repertoires in COVID-19 (TCRdb year 2020). Regarding the research as a whole: Samples covering the acute and convalescent phases of COVID-19 were provided by collaborators in the United States, Italy and Spain. The repertoires were made available in a free public database intended to serve as a resource for research on the immune response to SARS-CoV-2. The material from the prospective study consisted of cDNA or gDNA derived from T cells, B-cell-depleted T cells, or PBMCs. Deeply sampled blood TCRbeta repertoires from subjects exposed to, actively infected with, or recovered from COVID-19 were included in the dataset. Sample metadata almost always included a de-identified subject ID, COVID-19 status, age in years and sex. Where HLA class I and class II types were available, the types were taken from metadata supplied by the sample provider, not from assay-based typing. The samples were drawn from the first 160 participants of the ongoing ImmuneRACE study and from 950 to 1,500 subjects provided by 6 global collaborators. Overall study results and their limits: How much clinical and demographic metadata was included differed by source and by participant, and the metadata was provided uncurated.

Reading from cysteine to phenylalanine, the CDR3 counts 16 amino acids. Only the CDR3 part of the read is kept: 48 bases, read in frame from the first base. This clone was observed a few times. The clone's antigen remains unknown. Nothing much larger sits one base from this clone, and base qualities are not available. Each collaborating institution followed its own protocols to collect whole blood in K2EDTA tubes. Collaborator samples were shipped for TCRbeta analysis as frozen whole blood, isolated PBMCs, or DNA extracted from either sample type. The immunoSEQ Assay, a bias-controlled multiplex PCR, was used to amplify TCRbeta CDR3 regions from genomic DNA. Regarding the original processing steps: The number of nucleated cells in each sample was estimated from the amplification of reference gene primers within the assay. To quantify the absolute abundance of each unique TCRbeta CDR3 rearrangement, sequence reads were collapsed and filtered. For each sample, productive Simpson clonality was calculated as the square root of Simpson's diversity index over productive rearrangements. TCRdb holds this immuneACCESS table with in-frame rearrangements only. Some clones are missing; in checked studies, unresolved V genes explain under half, and the rest has no known cause. Clonal size and the V and J genes are those of that table, whereas D and trimming came from the DNA. This sample gives around 20,000 clones in total; over 65% of them show up just once. The ten most abundant clones make up 20% of the sample.

This chain joins TRBV21-1 to TRBJ1-6. TRBV21-1 is a pseudogene segment. The receptor was isolated from a human donor in a cohort sampled during active or convalescent COVID-19. The source material was peripheral blood. The DNA sequence follows: TGTGCCAGCAGCAAAGCGAGGGCAGTATGGGATTCACCCCTCCACTTT. The resulting protein is CASSKARAVWDSPLHF.